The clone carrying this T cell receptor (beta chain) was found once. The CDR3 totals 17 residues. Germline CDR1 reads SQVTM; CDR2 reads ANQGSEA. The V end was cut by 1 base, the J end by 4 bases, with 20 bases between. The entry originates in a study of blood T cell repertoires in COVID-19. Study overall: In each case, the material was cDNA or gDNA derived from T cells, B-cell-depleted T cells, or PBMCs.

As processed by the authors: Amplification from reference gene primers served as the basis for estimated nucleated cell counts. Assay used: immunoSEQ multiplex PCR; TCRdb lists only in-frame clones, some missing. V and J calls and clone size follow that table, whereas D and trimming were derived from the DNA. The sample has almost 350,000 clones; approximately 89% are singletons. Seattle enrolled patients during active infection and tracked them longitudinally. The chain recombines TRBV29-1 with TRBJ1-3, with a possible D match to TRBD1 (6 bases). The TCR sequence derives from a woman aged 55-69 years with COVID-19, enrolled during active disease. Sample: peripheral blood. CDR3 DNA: TGCAGCGTTGAAGGGGAGACAGGCTCCGGTTCGGGAAACACCATATATTTT. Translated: CSVEGETGSGSGNTIYF.